The 31 T cell receptor beta chains below come from one sample, sequenced in a study of T cell repertoires in ileal Crohn's disease. Sequencing was performed with immunoSEQ multiplex PCR; in TCRdb, only in-frame clones are kept and a portion is missing. The sample holds roughly 62,000 clones, roughly nine tenths seen once. Time point meaning: neoterminal ileum biopsy at postoperative endoscopy, about 6 months after surgery. Sequencing input: ileal tissue. The receptors derive from an adult with Crohn's disease.

For this clone: Mismatch with germline at one junction end may stem from a read error. The chain uses TRBV14 and TRBJ2-5, with a tentative D call TRBD1 (6 bases). The CDR3 runs 14 residues. From germline, CDR1 is SGHDN and CDR2 FVKESK. DNA for the CDR3: TGTGCCGGCAGCCAAGGACAGTCACGAGTGACCCAGTACTTC. Encoded protein: CAGSQGQSRVTQYF.

The chain couples TRBV10-3 to TRBJ1-2, with D perhaps TRBD1 (5 bases). V was trimmed by 4 bases and J by 11 bases, leaving 14 bases between them. The length of the CDR3 is 12 residues. Germline V gene data show CDR1 as ENHRY and CDR2 as SYGVKD. CDR3 amino acids: CAISGGGVEYTF. Written as DNA, the CDR3 is TGTGCCATCAGTGGTGGAGGGGTTGAGTACACCTTC.

DNA of the CDR3: TGCGCCAGCAGCTTGGCTTCAGGGATTCCTGATTCACCCCTCCACTTT. Translation: CASSLASGIPDSPLHF. The rearrangement links TRBV5-1 to TRBJ1-6, with D tentatively TRBD1 (5 bases). V was cut by 0 bases and J by 8 bases, with 15 bases left in between. The germline V gene has CDR1 SGHRS and CDR2 YFSETQ. The CDR3 is 16 amino acids. Full variable domain (missing parts from reference TRBV5-1 and TRBJ1-6): KAGVTQTPRYLIKTRGQQVTLSCSPISGHRSVSWYQQTPGQGLQFLFEYFSETQRNKGNFPGRFSGRQFSNSRSEMNVSTLELGDSALYLCASSLASGIPDSPLHFGNGTRLTVT.

This chain connects TRBV6-6 to TRBJ1-1, with D tentatively TRBD1 (5 bases). The CDR3 loop spans 14 amino acids. V was trimmed by 6 bases and J by 3 bases, leaving 14 bases between them. Germline loops: CDR1 MNHNY, CDR2 SVGAGI (reference sequence). The CDR3 coding sequence is TGTGCCAGCAGCCAGGGATTCGGGCACACTGAAGCTTTCTTT. Translated, it gives CASSQGFGHTEAFF.

The genes are TRBV6-4 and TRBJ1-2; TRBD1 matches at 10 bases. CDR1 MRHNA and CDR2 SNTAGT come from the germline V gene. Trimming took 4 bases from V and 8 from J; bases not matched to a gene: 7. The CDR3 sequence is 14 residues long. In DNA, the CDR3 is TGTGCCAGCAGTGTCGACAGGGGGCAAAAGGGCTACACCTTC. Protein product: CASSVDRGQKGYTF.

V usage is TRBV7-2 and J usage is TRBJ2-5, with 9 nucleotides matching TRBD2. Germline V CDR1 and CDR2: SGHTA, FQGNSA. This CDR3 comprises 18 residues. V was pared by 5 bases and J by 1 base, with 14 bases of the junction left unmatched. DNA of the CDR3: TGTGCCAGCAGCCCCCGAAGACCCCCGGGACTAGCCCAAGAGACCCAGTACTTC. Its protein product is CASSPRRPPGLAQETQYF.

This sequence joins TRBV18 and TRBJ2-7; 11 bases align to TRBD1. Germline CDR1 KGHSH, CDR2 LQKENI. This CDR3 is 15 amino acids long. Trimming cost V 6 bases and J 6 bases; bases outside gene matches: 10. The CDR3: CASSPQGQGVREQYF. The CDR3 nucleotides read TGTGCCAGCTCCCCCCAGGGACAGGGGGTACGCGAGCAGTACTTC.

In nucleotides, the CDR3 is TGTGCCAGCAGTTTGACAGGGTCTTTCAATGAAGCTTTCTTT. Translated, it gives CASSLTGSFNEAFF. This rearrangement joins TRBV28 to TRBJ1-1; 7 nucleotides match TRBD1. CDR1 MDHEN and CDR2 SYDVKM come from the germline V gene. Losses at the gene ends were 3 bases for V and 7 bases for J; bases not matched to a gene: 8. The CDR3 has 14 residues. Drawing the rest from reference TRBV28 and TRBJ1-1, the complete variable domain is DVKVTQSSRYLVKRTGEKVFLECVQDMDHENMFWYRQDPGLGLRLIYFSYDVKMKEKGDIPEGYSVSREKKERFSLILESASTNQTSMYLCASSLTGSFNEAFFGQGTRLTVV.

This chain links TRBV6-5 with TRBJ2-1, with TRBD2 matching 11 bases. The CDR3 has 13 residues. Germline-derived CDR1 and CDR2 are MNHEY and SVGAGI. Trimming removed 7 bases from V and 7 bases from J; junction bases left unmatched: 3. The CDR3 sequence is CASKLAGGNEQFF. Here the CDR3 DNA reads TGTGCCAGCAAGCTAGCGGGGGGTAATGAGCAGTTCTTC.

This clone has only one observation. CDR3 in amino acids: CASSPRTDSVTEAFF. CDR3 nucleotide sequence: TGTGCCAGCTCACCGAGGACAGATTCAGTCACTGAAGCTTTCTTT. The rearrangement joins TRBV18 to TRBJ1-1, with D possibly TRBD1 on 6 matching bases. The CDR3 is made up of 15 amino acids. Trimming removed 3 bases from V and 4 bases from J, with 15 bases in between. Germline values: CDR1 KGHSH, CDR2 LQKENI.

V gene TRBV6-6 combines with J gene TRBJ2-7; D perhaps matches TRBD1 (6 bases). Germline V gene lookup returns CDR1 MNHNY and CDR2 SVGAGI (reference sequence). The CDR3 covers 15 residues. V was cut by 2 bases and J by 5 bases, with 16 bases left in between. CDR3: CASSYKRQAQDEQYF. CDR3 DNA: TGTGCCAGCAGTTACAAACGACAGGCTCAGGACGAGCAGTACTTC.

The chain uses TRBV6-1 and TRBJ1-1, with TRBD1 as a possible D gene (6 bases). The V gene's germline CDR1 is MNHNS and CDR2 SASEGT. Trimming cost V 5 bases and J 4 bases, with 11 bases left between them. The CDR3 is 13 residues long. CDR3 sequence reads: CASSLAGVTEAFF. The CDR3 DNA sequence: TGTGCCAGCAGTCTGGCAGGGGTCACTGAAGCTTTCTTT.

V and J are TRBV19 and TRBJ1-2; TRBD1 matches 9 bases. J gave up 8 bases and V 8 bases, and 9 bases lay outside the gene matches. The CDR3 sequence is 13 residues long. Germline CDR1 and CDR2: LNHDA and SQIVND (reference sequence). CDR3 in amino acids: CASSSTGGEGYTF. CDR3 sequence (DNA): TGTGCCAGTTCTAGTACAGGGGGCGAAGGCTACACCTTC.

The chain joins TRBV4-2 to TRBJ2-3; 9 bases fit TRBD2. The CDR3 consists of 14 residues. After removal of 6 bases from V and 5 bases from J, the junction contained 6 bases not matched to a gene. The germline V gene has CDR1 LGHNA and CDR2 YNFKEQ. Written as DNA, the CDR3 is TGTGCCAGCAGAAGAGCGGGAGGCCAAGATACGCAGTATTTT. Translated: CASRRAGGQDTQYF.

The chain employs TRBV6-4 and TRBJ2-1; possible D gene TRBD2, 6 bases. CDR1 is MRHNA, CDR2 SNTAGT, per germline. This CDR3 is built from 11 residues. The V gene lost 6 bases and the J gene lost 14 bases, with 14 bases spanning the gap. For the CDR3, the DNA is TGTGCCAGCAGCCCTGGGGGGATGAAGTTCTTC. It codes for CASSPGGMKFF.

The CDR3 here is CASSYRNRGYGYTF. In DNA, the CDR3 is TGTGCCAGCAGTTACAGAAACAGGGGCTATGGCTACACCTTC. The V call is TRBV6-5, the J call TRBJ1-2; 7 nucleotides line up with TRBD1. The CDR3 consists of 14 residues. Looked up from germline, CDR1 is MNHEY and CDR2 is SVGAGI. V dropped 2 bases and J dropped 4; count of bases not matched to a gene: 4.

V and J are TRBV10-3 and TRBJ1-5, with D possibly TRBD1 on 6 matching bases. The ends were cut back, 0 bases at V and 7 bases at J, with 10 bases in the middle. The CDR3 is 14 amino acids. The V gene's germline CDR1 is ENHRY and CDR2 SYGVKD. The CDR3 sequence is CAISESSGEQPQHF. For the CDR3, the DNA is TGTGCCATCAGTGAGTCGTCAGGGGAACAGCCCCAGCATTTT.

V is TRBV5-6 and J is TRBJ1-2; D call uncertain. Trimming left V 2 bases short and J 6 bases short, with 14 bases between. Germline-derived CDR1 and CDR2 are SGHDT and YYEEEE. The CDR3 is made up of 14 amino acids. Here the CDR3 reads CASSLLFRGNGYTF. For the CDR3, the DNA is TGTGCCAGCAGCTTACTTTTTAGAGGGAATGGCTACACCTTC.

This clone was seen a single time. J is TRBJ2-1 and V is TRBV9; maybe TRBD2 (5 bases). Germline values: CDR1 SGDLS, CDR2 YYNGEE. The CDR3 totals 15 residues. The V gene lost 4 bases and the J gene lost 1 base, with 12 bases spanning the gap. The CDR3 region is CASSSREKSYNEQFF. As DNA, the CDR3 is TGTGCCAGCAGCTCAAGGGAGAAATCCTACAATGAGCAGTTCTTC. Full variable domain (rest looked up from reference TRBV9 and TRBJ2-1): DSGVTQTPKHLITATGQRVTLRCSPRSGDLSVYWYQQSLDQGLQFLIQYYNGEERAKGNILERFSAQQFPDLHSELNLSSLELGDSALYFCASSSREKSYNEQFFGPGTRLTVL.

V gene TRBV6-5 combines with J gene TRBJ1-2; maybe TRBD1 (6 bases). Germline V gene lookup returns CDR1 MNHEY and CDR2 SVGAGI. This CDR3 has 14 residues. V gave up 6 bases and J gave up 4 bases, with 15 bases separating them. The CDR3 nucleotides read TGTGCCAGCAGCAAGCTTACAGGGAGCTATGGCTACACCTTC. The encoded protein is CASSKLTGSYGYTF.

V gene TRBV28 combines with J gene TRBJ2-7, with 7 bases fitting TRBD2. From germline, CDR1 is MDHEN and CDR2 SYDVKM. Trimming cost V 4 bases and J 2 bases; bases outside gene matches: 11. CDR3 length: 16 residues. CDR3 region: CASSSPRRGGTYEQYV. The CDR3 nucleotides are TGTGCCAGCAGTTCCCCTCGCCGGGGAGGGACCTACGAGCAGTACGTC.

The rearrangement links TRBV10-2 to TRBJ2-7; 10 bases line up with TRBD1. Germline-derived CDR1 and CDR2 are WSHSY and SAAADI. The trim removed 2 bases at V and 5 bases at J, leaving 6 bases unmatched. This CDR3 has 15 residues. DNA for the CDR3: TGCGCCAGCAGTGAGAGTGGGACAGGGGTAAACGAGCAGTACGTC. As protein: CASSESGTGVNEQYV.

This clone was recorded once. V is TRBV7-9 and J is TRBJ1-1; D is possibly TRBD1 (5 bases). The CDR3 loop spans 15 amino acids. The V end was cut by 3 bases, the J end by 6 bases, with 17 bases between. Germline-derived CDR1 and CDR2 are SEHNR and FQNEAQ (reference sequence). The CDR3 DNA sequence: TGTGCCAGCAGCTTGCAGGGAATGGGAACCGCTGAAGCTTTCTTT. This translates into CASSLQGMGTAEAFF.

The V gene is TRBV6-6, the J gene TRBJ1-1; unclear D gene. The germline CDR1 and CDR2 sequences are MNHNY and SVGAGI (reference sequence). V was trimmed by 7 bases and J by 0 bases, leaving 12 bases between them. The CDR3 runs 14 residues. CDR3 loop: CASTAGNMNTEAFF. The CDR3 nucleotides are TGTGCCAGCACGGCGGGTAACATGAACACTGAAGCTTTCTTT.

V is TRBV4-2 and J is TRBJ2-6; 9 bases agree with TRBD1. The ends lost 6 bases at V and 2 bases at J; junction bases unmatched: 8. CDR1 and CDR2 from the germline V gene are LGHNA and YNFKEQ. There are 17 residues in the CDR3. DNA for the CDR3: TGTGCCAGCAGAGATAAACAGGGGGCGGCTGGGGCCAACGTCCTGACTTTC. Translating it yields CASRDKQGAAGANVLTF.

This clone was seen only a few times. This chain links TRBV19 with TRBJ1-1; D gene unclear. Germline CDR1 reads LNHDA; CDR2 reads SQIVND (reference sequence). The V end lost 5 bases, the J end lost 8 bases, and 9 bases lay between the germline ends. This CDR3 spans 11 amino acids. CDR3 sequence reads: CASSFSQEAFF. The CDR3 nucleotides are TGTGCCAGTAGTTTCAGTCAGGAAGCTTTCTTT.

This chain uses TRBV28 with TRBJ2-3, with 12 bases aligning to TRBD2. Germline CDR1 reads MDHEN; CDR2 reads SYDVKM. The CDR3 runs 19 residues. V lost 8 bases to trimming and J lost 4 bases; unmatched junction nucleotides: 19. The CDR3 spells CASGLNLPRLAGASDTQYF. Here the CDR3 DNA reads TGTGCCAGCGGCCTGAACCTCCCCAGACTAGCGGGGGCCTCAGATACGCAGTATTTT.

This clone was seen a handful of times. The chain employs TRBV7-2 and TRBJ2-5, with D unclear. The CDR3 totals 17 residues. The germline CDR1 and CDR2 sequences are SGHTA and FQGNSA. Trimming removed 1 base from V and 2 bases from J, with 17 bases in between. The CDR3 DNA follows: TGTGCCAGCAGCTTAGGCCAGGTCGGAAGTGGGCAAGAGACCCAGTACTTC. This sequence encodes CASSLGQVGSGQETQYF. The full variable domain, completed using reference TRBV7-2 and TRBJ2-5, is GAGVSQSPSNKVTEKGKDVELRCDPISGHTALYWYRQSLGQGLEFLIYFQGNSAPDKSGLPSDRFSAERTGGSVSTLTIQRTQQEDSAVYLCASSLGQVGSGQETQYFGPGTRLLVL.

The J gene is TRBJ2-7, the V gene TRBV7-9; TRBD1 matches 9 bases. CDR3 length: 15 residues. Germline V gene lookup returns CDR1 SEHNR and CDR2 FQNEAQ (reference sequence). V dropped 3 bases and J dropped 5; count of bases not matched to a gene: 8. CDR3 protein: CASSLTGGVLDEQYF. The DNA for the CDR3 is TGTGCCAGCAGCTTGACAGGGGGGGTTCTGGACGAGCAGTACTTC.

The CDR3, as DNA: TGTGCCAGCAGCCCGGAGGGGACTAGCGGGAACTACGAGCAGTACGTC. Translating gives CASSPEGTSGNYEQYV. This chain links TRBV5-4 with TRBJ2-7; 13 nucleotides agree with TRBD2. Per germline, CDR1 SGHNT and CDR2 YYREEE (reference sequence). J lost 3 bases, V lost 4 bases, and 7 bases had no gene match. The CDR3 totals 16 residues.

The rearrangement joins TRBV5-4 to TRBJ2-7, with D unclear. Germline CDR1 and CDR2: SGHNT and YYREEE (reference sequence). V shed 1 base and J shed 3 bases, with 14 bases lying between them. This CDR3 contains 15 residues. CDR3 protein: CASSLNPGALYEQYV. For the CDR3, the DNA is TGTGCCAGCAGCTTGAATCCAGGCGCTCTCTACGAGCAGTACGTC.